A single sample is the source of the 10 T cell receptor beta chains below, sequenced in a study of T cells after posttransplantation cyclophosphamide. Method: immunoSEQ multiplex PCR; TCRdb's copy keeps in-frame clones and lacks some. The sample records under 75,000 clones, 80% to 95% being singletons. Sequencing used PBMCs. These TCRs come from a woman aged 30 to 39 in good health and a related stem cell transplant donor.

The rearrangement links TRBV6-1 to TRBJ1-2; a possible D gene is TRBD1 (5 bases). This CDR3 contains 15 residues. The V end was cut by 7 bases, the J end by 6 bases, with 21 bases between. Germline CDR1 and CDR2: MNHNS and SASEGT. DNA for the CDR3: TGTGCCAGCACCCGTCCCCGGACAACCGGGCATGGCTACACCTTC. It is translated as CASTRPRTTGHGYTF.

The CDR3, as DNA: TGTGCCAGCAGCCCTCCCGGGACGGACTATGGCTACACCTTC. Residues: CASSPPGTDYGYTF. The rearrangement uses TRBV5-4 and TRBJ1-2; tentative D call: TRBD1 (5 bases). CDR1 is SGHNT and CDR2 is YYREEE in the germline V gene (reference sequence). This CDR3 comprises 14 residues. With 4 bases removed from V and 3 bases from J, the gap between germline ends came to 13 bases.

The genes are TRBV14 and TRBJ2-3, with no clear D. V lost 0 bases to trimming and J lost 1 base, with 11 bases between them. Germline CDR1 SGHDN, CDR2 FVKESK. The CDR3 loop spans 16 amino acids. The CDR3 DNA is TGTGCCAGCAGCCAAGACTGGCGGCTTCGCACAGATACGCAGTATTTT. This gives the protein CASSQDWRLRTDTQYF.

This rearrangement joins TRBV21-1 to TRBJ1-6. TRBV21-1 is marked as a pseudogene. The CDR3 spans 15 residues. The CDR3 is CASSGSQGRDSPLHF. The CDR3 nucleotides read TGTGCCAGCAGCGGTTCGCAGGGGAGGGATTCACCCCTCCACTTT.

This chain links TRBV5-1 with TRBJ1-1, with a possible D match to TRBD1 (5 bases). Germline CDR1 and CDR2: SGHRS and YFSETQ. The CDR3 contains 15 residues. V was clipped by 0 bases and J by 4 bases, with 13 bases between them. The CDR3 reads CASSLVEGASTEAFF. CDR3 DNA sequence: TGCGCCAGCAGCTTGGTCGAAGGGGCGAGCACTGAAGCTTTCTTT.

The rearrangement links TRBV4-2 to TRBJ2-1; no clear D gene. The CDR3 sequence is 14 residues long. The germline V gene has CDR1 LGHNA and CDR2 YNFKEQ. The V and J ends lost 0 bases and 9 bases respectively, with 12 bases between them. The CDR3 loop is CASSQEVRMGEQFF. As DNA, the CDR3 is TGTGCCAGCAGCCAAGAGGTTCGCATGGGTGAGCAGTTCTTC.

The genes are TRBV7-6 and TRBJ2-7; 8 bases are shared with TRBD2. V was clipped by 8 bases and J by 0 bases; unmatched bases: 9. The CDR3 is 15 residues long. Germline V gene sequence: CDR1 SGHVS, CDR2 FNYEAQ. CDR3 residues: CASGIAGSNSYEQYF. In DNA, the CDR3 is TGTGCCAGCGGTATAGCGGGGTCCAACTCCTACGAGCAGTACTTC.

This chain joins TRBV6-5 and TRBJ1-2; 8 nucleotides match TRBD1. Germline V gives CDR1 MNHEY, CDR2 SVGAGI. V shed 2 bases and J 8 bases; nucleotides not matched to a gene: 4. This CDR3 spans 13 amino acids. In DNA, the CDR3 is TGTGCCAGCAGTTACCCGACAGGGGAGGGCTACACCTTC. It specifies CASSYPTGEGYTF.

This sequence joins TRBV28 and TRBJ2-7; 9 bases agree with TRBD1. The CDR3 loop spans 15 amino acids. Losses at the gene ends were 6 bases for V and 7 bases for J; bases not matched to a gene: 13. The germline V gene has CDR1 MDHEN and CDR2 SYDVKM. This CDR3 is CASRSSGTGTLEQYF. The CDR3 bases are TGTGCCAGCAGATCCTCCGGGACAGGGACCCTAGAGCAGTACTTC.

The table lists this clone with a count of one. The chain carries TRBV4-2 and TRBJ2-2; perhaps TRBD2 as D (6 bases). Germline CDR1 LGHNA, CDR2 YNFKEQ. Trimming removed 3 bases at V and 7 bases at J, with 21 bases between. The CDR3 is 17 amino acids. The CDR3 DNA reads as TGTGCCAGCAGCCATGCTAGCGAGAGGAGTCGGGGCGGGGAGCTGTTTTTT. Translating gives CASSHASERSRGGELFF.